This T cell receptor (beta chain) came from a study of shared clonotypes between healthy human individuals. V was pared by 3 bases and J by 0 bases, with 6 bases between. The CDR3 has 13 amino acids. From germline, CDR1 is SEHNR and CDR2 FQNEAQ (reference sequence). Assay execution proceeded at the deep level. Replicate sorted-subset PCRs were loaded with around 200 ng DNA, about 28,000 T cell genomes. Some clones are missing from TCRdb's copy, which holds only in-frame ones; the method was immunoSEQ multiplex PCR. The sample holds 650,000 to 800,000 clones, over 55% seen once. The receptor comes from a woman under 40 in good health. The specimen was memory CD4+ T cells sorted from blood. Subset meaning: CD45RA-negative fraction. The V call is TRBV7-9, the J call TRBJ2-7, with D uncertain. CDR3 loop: CASSLFSSYEQYF. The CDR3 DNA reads TGTGCCAGCAGCTTGTTTAGCTCCTACGAGCAGTACTTC.